This T cell receptor (beta chain) was sequenced during a study of a mutant IDH1 vaccine in newly diagnosed glioma. Study at large: V12 fell at week 35 and V13, the study end, at week 47.

Documented time point: week 35, safety follow-up. Every vaccine dose comprised 300 ug of mutant IDH1 20-mer peptide plus topical imiquimod. In weeks 1, 3, 5, 7, 11, 15, 19 and 23, patients were vaccinated. In every donor, the tumor was a new WHO grade 3 or 4 IDH1-mutant, ATRX-lost astrocytoma. About this clone itself: Its antigen remains unknown.

Looked up from germline, CDR1 is SGHRS and CDR2 is YFSETQ. The CDR3 covers 16 residues. The germline V and J ends were trimmed by 1 base and 0 bases, with 13 bases remaining between them. Generated by immunoSEQ multiplex PCR, the TCRdb table keeps only in-frame clones and is missing some. The data contain about 64,000 clones, around 74% of them singletons. The clonotype comes from a man aged 45-65 years with glioma. The gene calls are TRBV5-1 and TRBJ1-1; D unresolved. The sample in question was PBMCs, obtained from a glioma patient whose treatment included an IDH1 peptide vaccine. The CDR3 reads CASSLNGAVMNTEAFF. The CDR3 DNA sequence: TGCGCCAGCAGCTTGAATGGCGCGGTTATGAACACTGAAGCTTTCTTT.